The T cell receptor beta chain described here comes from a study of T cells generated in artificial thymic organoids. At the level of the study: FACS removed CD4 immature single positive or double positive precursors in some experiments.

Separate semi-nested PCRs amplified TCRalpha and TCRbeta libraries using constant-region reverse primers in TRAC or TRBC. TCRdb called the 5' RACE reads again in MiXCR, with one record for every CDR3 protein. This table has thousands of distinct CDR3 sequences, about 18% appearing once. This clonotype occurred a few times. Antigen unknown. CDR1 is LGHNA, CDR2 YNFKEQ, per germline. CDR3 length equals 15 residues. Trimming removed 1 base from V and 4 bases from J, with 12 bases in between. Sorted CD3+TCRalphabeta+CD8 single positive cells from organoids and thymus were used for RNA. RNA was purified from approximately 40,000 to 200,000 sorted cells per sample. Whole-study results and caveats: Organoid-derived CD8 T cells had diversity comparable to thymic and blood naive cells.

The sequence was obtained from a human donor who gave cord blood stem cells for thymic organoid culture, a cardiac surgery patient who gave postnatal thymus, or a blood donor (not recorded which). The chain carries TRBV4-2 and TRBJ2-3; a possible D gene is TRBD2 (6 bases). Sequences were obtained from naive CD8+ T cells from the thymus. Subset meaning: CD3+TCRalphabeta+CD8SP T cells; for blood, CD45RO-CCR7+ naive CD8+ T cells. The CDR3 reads CASSQGAGLADTQYF. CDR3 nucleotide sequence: TGTGCCAGCAGCCAAGGGGCGGGGTTGGCAGATACGCAGTATTTT.